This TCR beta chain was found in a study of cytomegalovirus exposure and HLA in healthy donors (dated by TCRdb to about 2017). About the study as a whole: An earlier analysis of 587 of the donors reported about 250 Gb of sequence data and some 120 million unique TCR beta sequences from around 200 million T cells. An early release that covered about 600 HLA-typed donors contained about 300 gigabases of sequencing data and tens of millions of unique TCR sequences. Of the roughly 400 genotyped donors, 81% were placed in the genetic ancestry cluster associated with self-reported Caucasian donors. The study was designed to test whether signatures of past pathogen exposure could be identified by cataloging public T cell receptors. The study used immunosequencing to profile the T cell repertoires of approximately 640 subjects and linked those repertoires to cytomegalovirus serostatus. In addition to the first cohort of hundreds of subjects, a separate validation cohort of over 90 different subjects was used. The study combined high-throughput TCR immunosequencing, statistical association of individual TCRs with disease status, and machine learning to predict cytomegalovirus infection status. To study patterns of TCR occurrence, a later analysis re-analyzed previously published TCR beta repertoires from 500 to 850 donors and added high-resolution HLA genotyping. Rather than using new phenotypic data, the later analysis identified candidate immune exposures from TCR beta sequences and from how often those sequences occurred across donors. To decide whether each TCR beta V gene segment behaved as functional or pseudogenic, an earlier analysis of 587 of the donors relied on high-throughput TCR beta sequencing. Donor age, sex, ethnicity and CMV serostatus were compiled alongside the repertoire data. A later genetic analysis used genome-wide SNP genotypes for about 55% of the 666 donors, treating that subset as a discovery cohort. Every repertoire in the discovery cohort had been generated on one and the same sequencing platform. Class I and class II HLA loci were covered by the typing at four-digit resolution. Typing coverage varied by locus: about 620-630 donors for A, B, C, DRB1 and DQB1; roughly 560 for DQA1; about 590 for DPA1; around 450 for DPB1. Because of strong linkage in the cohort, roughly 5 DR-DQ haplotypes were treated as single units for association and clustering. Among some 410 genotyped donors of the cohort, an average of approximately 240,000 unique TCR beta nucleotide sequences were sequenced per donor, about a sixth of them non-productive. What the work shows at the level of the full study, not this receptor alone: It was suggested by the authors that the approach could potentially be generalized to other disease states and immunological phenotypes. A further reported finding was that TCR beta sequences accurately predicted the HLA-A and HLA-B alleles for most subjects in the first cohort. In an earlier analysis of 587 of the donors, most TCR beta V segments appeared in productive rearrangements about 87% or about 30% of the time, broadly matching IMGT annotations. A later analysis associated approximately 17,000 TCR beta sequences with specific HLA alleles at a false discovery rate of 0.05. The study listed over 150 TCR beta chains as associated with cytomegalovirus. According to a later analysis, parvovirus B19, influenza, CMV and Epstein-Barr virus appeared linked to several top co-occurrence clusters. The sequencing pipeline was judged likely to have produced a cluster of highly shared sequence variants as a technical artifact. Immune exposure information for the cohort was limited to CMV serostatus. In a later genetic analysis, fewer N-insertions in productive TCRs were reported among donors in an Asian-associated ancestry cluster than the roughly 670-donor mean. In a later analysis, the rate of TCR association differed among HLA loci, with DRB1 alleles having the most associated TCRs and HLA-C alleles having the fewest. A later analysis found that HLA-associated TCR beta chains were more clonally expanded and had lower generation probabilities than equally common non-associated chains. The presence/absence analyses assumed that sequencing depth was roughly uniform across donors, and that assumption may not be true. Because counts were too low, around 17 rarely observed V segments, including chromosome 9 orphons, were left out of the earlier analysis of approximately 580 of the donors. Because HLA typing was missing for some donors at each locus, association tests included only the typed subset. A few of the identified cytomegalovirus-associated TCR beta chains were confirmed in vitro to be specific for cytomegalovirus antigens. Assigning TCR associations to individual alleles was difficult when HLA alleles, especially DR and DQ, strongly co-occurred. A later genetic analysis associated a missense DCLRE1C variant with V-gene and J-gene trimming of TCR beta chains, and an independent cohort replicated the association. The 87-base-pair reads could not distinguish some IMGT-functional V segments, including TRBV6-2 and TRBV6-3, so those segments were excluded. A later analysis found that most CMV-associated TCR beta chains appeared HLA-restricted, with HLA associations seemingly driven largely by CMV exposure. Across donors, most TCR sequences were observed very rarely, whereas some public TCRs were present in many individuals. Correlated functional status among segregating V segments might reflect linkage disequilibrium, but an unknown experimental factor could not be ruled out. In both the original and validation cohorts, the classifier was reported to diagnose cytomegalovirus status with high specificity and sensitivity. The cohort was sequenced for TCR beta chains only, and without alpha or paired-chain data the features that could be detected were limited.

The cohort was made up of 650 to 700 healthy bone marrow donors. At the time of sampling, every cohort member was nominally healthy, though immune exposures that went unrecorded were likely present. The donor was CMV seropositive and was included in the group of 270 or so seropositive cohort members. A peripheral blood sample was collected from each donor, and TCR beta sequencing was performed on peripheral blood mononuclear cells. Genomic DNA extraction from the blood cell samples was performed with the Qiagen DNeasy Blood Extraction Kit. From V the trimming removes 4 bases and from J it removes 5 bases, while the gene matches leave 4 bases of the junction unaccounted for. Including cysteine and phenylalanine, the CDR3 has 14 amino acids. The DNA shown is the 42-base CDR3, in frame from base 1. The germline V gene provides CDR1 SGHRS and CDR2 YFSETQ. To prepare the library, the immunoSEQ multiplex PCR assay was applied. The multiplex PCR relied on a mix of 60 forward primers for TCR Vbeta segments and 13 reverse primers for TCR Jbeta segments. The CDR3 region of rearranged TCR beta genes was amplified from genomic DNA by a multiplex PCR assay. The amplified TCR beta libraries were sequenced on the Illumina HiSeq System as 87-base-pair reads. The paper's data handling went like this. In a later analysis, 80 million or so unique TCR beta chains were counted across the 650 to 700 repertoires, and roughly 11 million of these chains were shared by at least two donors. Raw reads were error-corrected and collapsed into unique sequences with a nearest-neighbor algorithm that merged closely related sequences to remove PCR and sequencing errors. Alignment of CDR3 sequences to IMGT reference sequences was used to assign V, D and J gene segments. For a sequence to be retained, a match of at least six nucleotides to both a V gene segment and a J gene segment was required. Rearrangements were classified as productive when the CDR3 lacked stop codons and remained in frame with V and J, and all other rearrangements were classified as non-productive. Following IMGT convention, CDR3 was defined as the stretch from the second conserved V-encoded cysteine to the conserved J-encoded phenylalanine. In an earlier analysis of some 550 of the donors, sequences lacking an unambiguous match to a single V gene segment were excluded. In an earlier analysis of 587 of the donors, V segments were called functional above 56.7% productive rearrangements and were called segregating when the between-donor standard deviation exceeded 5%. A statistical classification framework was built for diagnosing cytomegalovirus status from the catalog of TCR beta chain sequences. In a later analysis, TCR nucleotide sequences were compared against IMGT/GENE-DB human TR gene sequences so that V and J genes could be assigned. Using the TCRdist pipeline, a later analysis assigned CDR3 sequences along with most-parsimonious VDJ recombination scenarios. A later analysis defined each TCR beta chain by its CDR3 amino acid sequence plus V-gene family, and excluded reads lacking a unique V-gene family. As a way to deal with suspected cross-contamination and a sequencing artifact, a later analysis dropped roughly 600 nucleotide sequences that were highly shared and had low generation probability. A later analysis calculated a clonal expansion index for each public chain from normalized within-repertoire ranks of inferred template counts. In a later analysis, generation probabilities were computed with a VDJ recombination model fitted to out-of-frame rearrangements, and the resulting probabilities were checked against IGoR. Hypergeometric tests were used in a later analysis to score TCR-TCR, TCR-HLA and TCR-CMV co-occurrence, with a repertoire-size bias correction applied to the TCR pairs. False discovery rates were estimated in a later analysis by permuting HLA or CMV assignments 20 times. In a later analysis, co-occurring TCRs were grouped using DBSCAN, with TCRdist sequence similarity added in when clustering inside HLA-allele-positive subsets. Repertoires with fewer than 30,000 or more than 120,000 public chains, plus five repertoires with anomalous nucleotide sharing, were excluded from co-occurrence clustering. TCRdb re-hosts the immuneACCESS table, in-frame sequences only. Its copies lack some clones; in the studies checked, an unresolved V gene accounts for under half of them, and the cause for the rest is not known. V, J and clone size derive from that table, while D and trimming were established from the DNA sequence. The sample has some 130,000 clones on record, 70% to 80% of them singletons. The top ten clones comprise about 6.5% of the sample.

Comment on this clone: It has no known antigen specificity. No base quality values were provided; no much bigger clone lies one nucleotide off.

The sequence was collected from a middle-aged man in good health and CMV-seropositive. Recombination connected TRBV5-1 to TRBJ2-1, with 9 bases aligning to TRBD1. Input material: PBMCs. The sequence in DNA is TGCGCCAGCAGCGACGGACAGGGGAACAATGAGCAGTTCTTC. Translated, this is CASSDGQGNNEQFF.